This T cell receptor beta chain was sequenced in a study of cytomegalovirus exposure and HLA in healthy donors. Whole-study findings and limits: The CMV antigen specificity of three CMV-associated chains was confirmed through in vitro analysis. The study designated 160 or so TCR beta chains cytomegalovirus-associated.

Note on this clone: Its matching antigen is unknown.

The donors were members of the approximately 130-subject validation cohort (separate from the roughly 700-subject first cohort). The CDR3 has 13 residues. V was trimmed by 1 base and J by 3 bases, leaving 3 bases between them. In germline, CDR1 is MNHNS, CDR2 SASEGT. Repertoires were generated with immunoSEQ multiplex PCR, while TCRdb's copy carries only in-frame clones and drops some. This table has 250,000 to 400,000 clones, around 90% appearing once. The origin of this receptor is a young man in good health and CMV-seronegative. The source material was PBMCs. The chain links TRBV6-1 to TRBJ2-2; D remains ambiguous. The CDR3 nucleotides read TGTGCCAGCAGTGAAGACTACACCGGGGAGCTGTTTTTT. It translates to CASSEDYTGELFF.